This TCR beta chain was sequenced during a study of memory CD4+ T cells and cytomegalovirus serostatus. Study-level findings and limits: Of more than 150 reported CMV TCRbeta sequences, some 67 were found in memory CD4+ repertoires.

How the authors handled the data: After removing out-of-frame reads, around 2,000,000 distinct TCRbeta sequences remained. TCRdb's copy holds only in-frame clones and misses some; the assay was immunoSEQ multiplex PCR. V and J calls and clone size are copied from that table; D and trimming were computed from the DNA. The sample records 75,000 to 90,000 clones, 80% being singletons. Single viable CD3+CD4+CD8-CD45RO+ cells were sorted as the memory CD4+ T cells. After thawing, CD4+ T cells were positively selected. Germline V lookup: CDR1 SGHRS, CDR2 YFSETQ. The V and J ends lost 2 bases and 0 bases, in that order; junction bases with no gene match: 8. The CDR3 is 17 amino acids. By share of the sample, this clone is medium-sized. Its antigen is currently unknown.

J is TRBJ1-3 and V is TRBV5-1; 7 bases agree with TRBD1. The sequencing sample was made of memory CD4+ T cells from blood. The sequence was obtained from an adult in good health and CMV-seronegative. CDR3 amino acids: CASSFYPGTASGNTIYF. The DNA for the CDR3 is TGCGCCAGCAGCTTCTACCCCGGGACAGCCTCTGGAAACACCATATATTTT.